The clone carrying this TCR beta chain has a handful of counts. Its antigen is as yet unknown. The data stem from a study of human T cells and chemical hapten exposure. The overall study: Across samples, TCR yields varied, mostly owing to small differences in pooled library volumes. Study-wide findings and caveats: DPC sensitization left the count of TCRs above 1 in 1000 unchanged.

Time point defined: healthy volunteer bleed at 2 weeks. Unfractionated whole blood was the source of the extracted total RNA. One entry per CDR3 protein results from TCRdb running MiXCR on the RACE reads. The profile shows tens of thousands of distinct CDR3 sequences, nearly 4.5% of them singletons. The germline gives CDR1 SGHRS, CDR2 YFSETQ. CDR3 size: 11 residues. Between the trimmed V and J ends, which lost 0 bases and 9 bases, there was a span of 6 bases. Sequenced material: whole blood. The source of this sequence is a human donor in good health. Some clones in this sample may be carry-over from other donors' samples. V and J are TRBV5-1 and TRBJ1-1, with a tentative D call TRBD1 (5 bases). CDR3: CASSLAGQAFF. DNA for the CDR3: TGCGCCAGCAGCTTGGCGGGACAAGCTTTCTTT. Full variable domain (missing parts from reference TRBV5-1 and TRBJ1-1): KAGVTQTPRYLIKTRGQQVTLSCSPISGHRSVSWYQQTPGQGLQFLFEYFSETQRNKGNFPGRFSGRQFSNSRSEMNVSTLELGDSALYLCASSLAGQAFFGQGTRLTVV.